These 7 T cell receptor beta chains were all obtained from the same sample, sequenced in a study of cytomegalovirus exposure and HLA in healthy donors. TCRdb's copy holds only in-frame clones and misses some; the assay was immunoSEQ multiplex PCR. Of almost 200,000 clones listed, about 81% are singletons. Sequencing input: PBMCs. These receptors all stem from a woman aged 30 to 39 in good health and CMV-seronegative.

The chain has TRBV19 and TRBJ2-3; 11 nucleotides line up with TRBD2. This CDR3 has 16 amino acids. In germline, CDR1 is LNHDA, CDR2 SQIVND (reference sequence). With 7 bases clipped from V and 6 bases from J, the junction kept 12 bases outside the gene matches. As DNA, the CDR3 is TGTGCCAGTAACCCACTAGCGGGAGCAGGGCCCGATACGCAGTATTTT. The encoded protein is CASNPLAGAGPDTQYF.

This chain links TRBV7-9 with TRBJ1-5; maybe TRBD1 (6 bases). Germline V lookup: CDR1 SEHNR, CDR2 FQNEAQ (reference sequence). CDR3 length: 12 residues. V shed 4 bases and J shed 11 bases, with 12 bases lying between them. The CDR3 sequence: CASSYPTGTQHF. The CDR3 bases are TGTGCCAGCAGCTACCCAACAGGGACCCAGCATTTT.

The chain recombines TRBV6-6 with TRBJ1-1, with a weak D call TRBD1 (5 bases). CDR3 length: 16 residues. The germline V gene encodes CDR1 MNHNY and CDR2 SVGAGI (reference sequence). The germline V and J ends were trimmed by 8 bases and 0 bases, with 19 bases remaining between them. The DNA for the CDR3 is TGTGCCAGCGCGGGTGAGGGGCGCGGGATGAACACTGAAGCTTTCTTT. Protein: CASAGEGRGMNTEAFF.

V and J are TRBV5-1 and TRBJ1-4, with D possibly matching TRBD1 (5 bases). The germline V and J ends were trimmed by 7 bases and 2 bases, with 15 bases remaining between them. CDR3 length: 15 amino acids. CDR1 and CDR2 from the germline V gene are SGHRS and YFSETQ. CDR3 in DNA: TGCGCCAGCGCTCAAAATCGGGGGACTAATGAAAAACTGTTTTTT. This translates into CASAQNRGTNEKLFF.

This sequence joins TRBV10-1 and TRBJ2-7, with 8 bases aligning to TRBD1. The CDR3 runs 15 residues. Germline V gene data show CDR1 as WNHNN and CDR2 as SYGVQD (reference sequence). Unmatched junction bases numbered 7, after V lost 6 bases and J lost 0 bases. Written as DNA, the CDR3 is TGCGCCAGCAGCCCAGGGGGCTACGGCTCCTACGAGCAGTACTTC. It encodes CASSPGGYGSYEQYF.

The rearrangement links TRBV7-2 to TRBJ2-5; TRBD1 might be the D (7 bases). Germline V lookup: CDR1 SGHTA, CDR2 FQGNSA. CDR3 length: 14 amino acids. V was trimmed by 7 bases and J by 7 bases, leaving 19 bases between them. The CDR3 nucleotides are TGTGCCAGCACCCAGCAGGGGGGCATACGGACCCAGTACTTC. Translated, it gives CASTQQGGIRTQYF.

The table lists this clone with a few counts. The gene calls are TRBV6-1 and TRBJ1-5; D might be TRBD1 (5 bases). Trimming removed 8 bases from V and 3 bases from J, with 11 bases in between. Germline CDR1 is MNHNS and CDR2 is SASEGT. The CDR3 sequence is 13 residues long. The CDR3, as DNA: TGTGCCAGCCGGGGGTTCTCCAATCAGCCCCAGCATTTT. This sequence encodes CASRGFSNQPQHF.